This T cell receptor beta chain stems from a study of T cell repertoires in cytomegalovirus infection. About the study: Well-studied HLA-B-restricted epitopes and recently identified HLA-C-restricted epitopes of CMV were both used in the study. Notes on the study in general: Clonotype analysis showed dominance of the ex vivo response by HLA-C-restricted CMV-specific TCR beta clonotypes. The cumulative frequency of public TCR beta families distinguished individuals who carried CMV together with the relevant HLA.

This clonotype has a handful of counts. Its antigen is still unknown. Deletions cut 7 bases from V and 2 bases from J, with 6 bases between. The CDR3 has 12 amino acids. TCRdb re-called the reads through MiXCR, storing one row per CDR3 protein. The sample has approximately 990,000 distinct CDR3 sequences, about a third seen once. The source material was cultured CD8+ T cells from PBMCs, sampled from culture after CMV antigen stimulation. The sequence derives from a human donor in good health (CMV status not recorded). Some clones in this sample may be carry-over from other donors' samples. This rearrangement joins TRBV12-3 or TRBV12-4 to TRBJ1-5, with D unclear. The CDR3 sequence is CASNRGNQPQHF. As DNA, the CDR3 is TGTGCCAGCAATAGGGGCAATCAGCCCCAGCATTTT.